Sequencing of this T cell receptor beta chain was carried out in a study of blood T cell repertoires in COVID-19. The CDR3 sequence is 17 residues long. V lost 7 bases to trimming and J lost 2 bases, with 21 bases between them. From germline, CDR1 is SGHAT and CDR2 FQNNGV. Some clones are missing from TCRdb's copy, which holds only in-frame ones; the method was immunoSEQ multiplex PCR. The data contain 300,000 to 350,000 clones, about 86% of them singletons. What was sequenced was PBMCs or T cells enriched from blood (not recorded which). This TCR was sampled from a woman between 40 and 50 years old with acute COVID-19. The V call is TRBV11-2, the J call TRBJ2-1, with D maybe TRBD2 (5 bases). In DNA, the CDR3 is TGTGCCAGCACTCATATAACGGAGCGGCCCCCCTACAATGAGCAGTTCTTC. Translated, it gives CASTHITERPPYNEQFF.